These 27 T cell receptor beta chains were all obtained from the same sample, sequenced in a study of blood T cell repertoires in COVID-19. TCRdb's table, derived via immunoSEQ multiplex PCR, lists solely in-frame clones and lacks some. The repertoire holds about 200,000 clones, with 89% as singletons. Sequenced input: PBMCs or T cells enriched from blood (not recorded which). The receptors shown here come from a woman aged 18-30 years who had recovered from COVID-19.

The chain combines TRBV4-2 with TRBJ1-2; TRBD1 matches at 9 bases. The CDR3 consists of 17 residues. The germline V gene has CDR1 LGHNA and CDR2 YNFKEQ. After removal of 4 bases from V and 0 bases from J, the junction contained 9 bases not matched to a gene. The CDR3 DNA follows: TGTGCCAGCAGCCCACGTTGGGACAGGGATTCTAACTATGGCTACACCTTC. Protein: CASSPRWDRDSNYGYTF.

The chain uses TRBV5-6 and TRBJ2-5; maybe TRBD1 (6 bases). The V end lost 4 bases, the J end lost 5 bases, and 18 bases lay between the germline ends. Germline values: CDR1 SGHDT, CDR2 YYEEEE. The CDR3 consists of 15 residues. The CDR3 region has the DNA TGTGCCAGCAGCACGTACAGGGTTTCTCTGGAGACCCAGTACTTC. It translates to CASSTYRVSLETQYF.

The chain combines TRBV7-8 with TRBJ2-4; no firm D call. Germline V gene data show CDR1 as SGHVS and CDR2 as FQNEAQ. V lost 5 bases to trimming and J lost 0 bases, with 11 bases between them. The CDR3 sequence is 15 residues long. As DNA, the CDR3 is TGTGCCAGCAGCCCCCCCGAACTAGCCAAAAACATTCAGTACTTC. Its translation is CASSPPELAKNIQYF.

This clone showed up many times. V usage is TRBV30 and J usage is TRBJ1-5; 7 bases fit TRBD1. CDR1 GTSNPN and CDR2 SVGIG come from the germline V gene (reference sequence). The CDR3 is 13 residues long. Germline trimming cut 1 base from V and 9 bases from J; bases unmatched to any gene: 6. The CDR3 here is CAWSDRGFWPQHF. DNA of the CDR3: TGTGCCTGGAGTGACAGGGGATTTTGGCCCCAGCATTTT.

V is TRBV28 and J is TRBJ1-4; D perhaps matches TRBD1 (5 bases). CDR1 and CDR2 from the germline V gene are MDHEN and SYDVKM. The CDR3 consists of 18 residues. Between the trimmed V and J ends, which lost 2 bases and 0 bases, there was a span of 16 bases. This CDR3 reads CASSLARGGFATNEKLFF. CDR3 DNA sequence: TGTGCCAGCAGTTTAGCCCGGGGGGGATTTGCAACTAATGAAAAACTGTTTTTT.

The J gene is TRBJ1-6, the V gene TRBV27; no definite D call. The ends were cut back, 2 bases at V and 7 bases at J, with 9 bases in the middle. Germline CDR1 is MNHEY and CDR2 is SMNVEV (reference sequence). The CDR3 runs to 14 residues. CDR3 nucleotide sequence: TGTGCCAGCAGTTTACAGAACCCCAATTCACCCCTCCACTTT. Residues: CASSLQNPNSPLHF.

The genes are TRBV5-5 and TRBJ1-2; D is undetermined. This CDR3 comprises 12 residues. CDR1 and CDR2 from the germline V gene are SGHKS and YYEKEE (reference sequence). Trimming removed 4 bases at V and 7 bases at J, with 11 bases between. CDR3 region: CASSTSGAGYTF. CDR3 DNA: TGTGCCAGCAGCACCAGTGGAGCTGGCTACACCTTC.

V gene TRBV5-5 combines with J gene TRBJ1-1; D gene ambiguous. In germline, CDR1 is SGHKS, CDR2 YYEKEE (reference sequence). The CDR3 contains 13 residues. V lost 4 bases and J 11 bases, leaving 18 bases between the germline ends. The CDR3: CASSVLKLSVAFF. The CDR3 coding sequence is TGTGCCAGCAGCGTCCTCAAGCTGTCGGTGGCTTTCTTT.

This clone was seen only a few times. The V call is TRBV4-2, the J call TRBJ1-2, with 7 bases fitting TRBD1. The germline CDR1 and CDR2 sequences are LGHNA and YNFKEQ. After removal of 1 base from V and 5 bases from J, the junction contained 7 bases not matched to a gene. The CDR3 totals 15 residues. CDR3 sequence: CASSQVGPGGYGYTF. The CDR3 DNA sequence: TGTGCCAGCAGCCAAGTAGGTCCAGGGGGATATGGCTACACCTTC.

This chain links TRBV5-1 with TRBJ2-5; 9 positions match TRBD2. The junction had 7 bases not matched to a gene; V was cut back by 2 bases and J by 5 bases. The CDR3 length is 15 residues. Per germline, CDR1 SGHRS and CDR2 YFSETQ. The CDR3 bases are TGCGCCAGCAGCTTTACTAGCGGGTCGGGGGAGACCCAGTACTTC. Protein: CASSFTSGSGETQYF.

This chain connects TRBV6-5 to TRBJ1-2, with 7 bases lining up with TRBD1. Trimming took 6 bases from V and 5 from J; bases not matched to a gene: 0. The CDR3 length is 11 residues. The V gene's germline CDR1 is MNHEY and CDR2 SVGAGI. Written as DNA, the CDR3 is TGTGCCAGCAGCAGGGGGTATGGCTACACCTTC. Translated: CASSRGYGYTF.

The CDR3 is CASRRATSGGETQYF. The CDR3 DNA reads TGTGCCAGCAGGCGCGCGACTAGCGGGGGAGAGACCCAGTACTTC. The chain joins TRBV6-5 to TRBJ2-5; 12 positions match TRBD2. CDR1 and CDR2 from the germline V gene are MNHEY and SVGAGI. V was clipped by 6 bases and J by 4 bases; unmatched bases: 6. The CDR3 contains 15 residues.

V usage is TRBV19 and J usage is TRBJ2-3, with TRBD2 matching over 10 bases. Germline lookup yields CDR1 LNHDA and CDR2 SQIVND (reference sequence). Trimming took 5 bases from V and 1 from J; bases not matched to a gene: 6. This CDR3 is built from 16 residues. Written as DNA, the CDR3 is TGTGCCAGTAGTCGGAGCGGGGGGGCCGGCACAGATACGCAGTATTTT. Amino acid sequence: CASSRSGGAGTDTQYF.

The chain employs TRBV28 and TRBJ2-6; 12 bases align to TRBD2. Germline CDR1 MDHEN, CDR2 SYDVKM. The CDR3 has 19 residues. J gave up 2 bases and V 5 bases, and 10 bases lay outside the gene matches. DNA of the CDR3: TGTGCCAGCAGTCCGAAGACTAGCGGGGGTGCTACTGGGGCCAACGTCCTGACTTTC. It yields the protein CASSPKTSGGATGANVLTF.

The sample holds one count of this clone. The rearrangement uses TRBV9 and TRBJ1-6; 9 bases agree with TRBD1. Trimming took 7 bases from V and 7 from J; bases not matched to a gene: 3. This CDR3 contains 13 residues. Germline loops: CDR1 SGDLS, CDR2 YYNGEE. The CDR3 DNA sequence: TGTGCCAGCGGGGACAGGGAAAATTCACCCCTCCACTTT. It translates to CASGDRENSPLHF.

The chain uses TRBV5-4 and TRBJ2-2; TRBD1 matches 7 bases. The CDR3 runs to 14 residues. The junction had 3 bases not matched to a gene; V was cut back by 1 base and J by 6 bases. Germline CDR1 reads SGHNT; CDR2 reads YYREEE (reference sequence). The CDR3 DNA follows: TGTGCCAGCAGCTTGACAGGGGTATCCGGGGAGCTGTTTTTT. Amino acids: CASSLTGVSGELFF.

CDR3 loop: CASSGDKVLTMDYTF. The DNA of the CDR3 is TGCGCCAGCAGTGGGGACAAAGTATTAACTATGGACTACACCTTC. The V and J genes are TRBV10-1 and TRBJ1-2; weak D call: TRBD1 (6 bases). Germline values: CDR1 WNHNN, CDR2 SYGVQD (reference sequence). This CDR3 is 15 amino acids long. V was trimmed by 4 bases and J by 10 bases, leaving 22 bases between them.

This clone has just a few counts. The chain links TRBV5-1 to TRBJ1-2; the D is unclear. With 5 bases removed from V and 7 bases from J, the gap between germline ends came to 9 bases. This CDR3 has 11 amino acids. Per germline, CDR1 SGHRS and CDR2 YFSETQ. CDR3 in amino acids: CASRAGSGYTF. DNA of the CDR3: TGCGCCAGCAGGGCCGGGTCTGGCTACACCTTC.

V and J are TRBV24-1 and TRBJ1-1; D gene uncertain. Per the germline V gene, CDR1 is KGHDR and CDR2 is SFDVKD. V was cut by 7 bases and J by 3 bases, with 14 bases left in between. The CDR3 is made up of 14 amino acids. The CDR3 region is CATRSAGVDTEAFF. CDR3 nucleotide sequence: TGTGCCACCAGGAGTGCCGGGGTAGACACTGAAGCTTTCTTT.

The rearrangement links TRBV11-2 to TRBJ2-5; maybe TRBD2 (6 bases). Germline CDR1 SGHAT, CDR2 FQNNGV. Trimming removed 6 bases at V and 1 base at J, with 12 bases between. This CDR3 contains 14 residues. CDR3 sequence: CASSLGGVQETQYF. The CDR3 coding sequence is TGTGCCAGCAGTTTGGGCGGGGTCCAAGAGACCCAGTACTTC.

This chain links TRBV10-3 with TRBJ2-2; 8 bases line up with TRBD2. The CDR3 is made up of 17 amino acids. Germline V gene data show CDR1 as ENHRY and CDR2 as SYGVKD. With V trimmed by 0 bases and J by 3 bases, 6 bases remained unmatched. The CDR3: CAISESADGGDTGELFF. The CDR3 region has the DNA TGTGCCATCAGTGAGTCGGCCGACGGGGGGGACACCGGGGAGCTGTTTTTT.

This clone was recorded only once. The chain couples TRBV5-8 to TRBJ2-1; 11 bases map to TRBD1. The CDR3 has 17 amino acids. Trimming cost V 4 bases and J 5 bases; bases outside gene matches: 11. From germline, CDR1 is SGHTS and CDR2 YDEGEE. CDR3 bases: TGTGCCAGCAGCCCACACCTACCGGGACAGGGGGACAATGAGCAGTTCTTC. Amino acid sequence: CASSPHLPGQGDNEQFF. Drawing the rest from reference TRBV5-8 and TRBJ2-1, the complete variable domain is EAGVTQSPTHLIKTRGQQATLRCSPISGHTSVYWYQQALGLGLQFLLWYDEGEERNRGNFPPRFSGRQFPNYSSELNVNALELEDSALYLCASSPHLPGQGDNEQFFGPGTRLTVL.

This chain joins TRBV9 and TRBJ2-1; 7 bases agree with TRBD2. Unmatched junction bases numbered 1, after V lost 3 bases and J lost 10 bases. Germline CDR1 SGDLS, CDR2 YYNGEE. This CDR3 contains 11 residues. The CDR3 spells CASSAGREQFF. The CDR3 nucleotides are TGTGCCAGCAGCGCCGGGAGGGAGCAGTTCTTC.

V and J are TRBV9 and TRBJ2-7; 7 bases agree with TRBD1. The CDR3 contains 15 residues. V lost 4 bases, J lost 3 bases, and 10 bases stayed unmatched. Per germline, CDR1 SGDLS and CDR2 YYNGEE. CDR3 sequence reads: CASSPWDSLNYEQYF. CDR3 nucleotide sequence: TGTGCCAGCAGCCCTTGGGACAGTCTAAACTACGAGCAGTACTTC.

This clone appeared a single time. The chain recombines TRBV18 with TRBJ2-5, with TRBD1 identical over 8 bases. Germline assignment: CDR1 KGHSH and CDR2 LQKENI. Trimming cost V 6 bases and J 5 bases; bases outside gene matches: 17. This CDR3 region has 17 residues. The CDR3 region is CASSPRASTGGAETQYF. The DNA of the CDR3 is TGTGCCAGCTCGCCTAGAGCCTCTACAGGGGGAGCGGAGACCCAGTACTTC.

The chain couples TRBV2 to TRBJ2-1; D gene unclear. V was pared by 8 bases and J by 10 bases, with 18 bases between. Germline lookup yields CDR1 SNHLY and CDR2 FYNNEI. The CDR3 spans 13 residues. CDR3 in amino acids: CASSLTSPLEQFF. In DNA, the CDR3 is TGTGCCAGCTCTCTTACTTCCCCTTTAGAGCAGTTCTTC.

This chain joins TRBV28 and TRBJ2-1; perhaps TRBD2 as D (6 bases). Trimming stripped 11 bases from V and 2 bases from J, with 28 bases between. The CDR3 contains 18 residues. Germline V gene lookup returns CDR1 MDHEN and CDR2 SYDVKM. CDR3 in DNA: TGTGCCGCCAGCAAGGAGGGCAGGGAGGAGGGTGCCTACAATGAGCAGTTCTTC. This encodes CAASKEGREEGAYNEQFF.